These 3 T cell receptor beta chains originate from one sample sequenced in a study of shared clonotypes between healthy human individuals. Repertoires were generated with immunoSEQ multiplex PCR, while TCRdb's copy carries only in-frame clones and drops some. The sample shows around 700,000 clones, 55% to 75% of them seen only once. The specimen sequenced was memory CD4+ T cells sorted from blood. Indicated subset: CD45RA-negative fraction. Source of these receptors: a woman in her twenties or thirties in good health.

This chain uses TRBV27 with TRBJ1-1; 7 bases agree with TRBD1. CDR1 is MNHEY and CDR2 is SMNVEV in the germline V gene (reference sequence). The trim removed 5 bases at V and 8 bases at J, leaving 8 bases unmatched. The CDR3 covers 13 residues. The DNA of the CDR3 is TGTGCCAGCAGTGCTCGACCGGGACAGGAAGCTTTCTTT. Translating gives CASSARPGQEAFF.

The chain has TRBV4-2 and TRBJ1-2; 9 bases fit TRBD1. V trimming: 2 bases; J trimming: 8 bases; junction bases outside the gene matches: 3. This CDR3 region has 13 residues. Germline V gives CDR1 LGHNA, CDR2 YNFKEQ. CDR3 sequence reads: CASSQRTGDGYTF. CDR3 bases: TGTGCCAGCAGCCAAAGGACAGGGGACGGCTACACCTTC.

The CDR3 reads CASSPGGRGVTDTQYF. CDR3 DNA sequence: TGTGCCAGCAGCCCCGGTGGGCGGGGGGTCACAGATACGCAGTATTTT. The chain recombines TRBV5-4 with TRBJ2-3; 8 bases are a match to TRBD2. Germline V gene sequence: CDR1 SGHNT, CDR2 YYREEE (reference sequence). V shed 4 bases and J 2 bases; nucleotides not matched to a gene: 9. This CDR3 has 16 residues.